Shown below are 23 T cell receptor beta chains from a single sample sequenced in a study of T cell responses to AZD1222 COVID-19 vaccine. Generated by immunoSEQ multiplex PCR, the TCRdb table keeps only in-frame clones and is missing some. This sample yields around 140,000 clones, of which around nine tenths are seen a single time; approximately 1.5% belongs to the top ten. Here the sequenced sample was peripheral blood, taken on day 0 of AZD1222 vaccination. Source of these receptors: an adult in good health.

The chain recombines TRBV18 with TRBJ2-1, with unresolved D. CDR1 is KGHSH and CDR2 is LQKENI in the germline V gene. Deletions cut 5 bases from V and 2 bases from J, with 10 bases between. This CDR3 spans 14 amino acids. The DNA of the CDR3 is TGTGCCAGCTCAAGACGATCTGCCTACAATGAGCAGTTCTTC. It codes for CASSRRSAYNEQFF.

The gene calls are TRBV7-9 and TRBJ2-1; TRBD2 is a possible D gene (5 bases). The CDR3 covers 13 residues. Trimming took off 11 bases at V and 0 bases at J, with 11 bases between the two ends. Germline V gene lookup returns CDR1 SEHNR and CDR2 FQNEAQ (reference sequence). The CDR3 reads CAGSGSSYNEQFF. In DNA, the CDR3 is TGTGCCGGCTCGGGGAGCTCCTACAATGAGCAGTTCTTC.

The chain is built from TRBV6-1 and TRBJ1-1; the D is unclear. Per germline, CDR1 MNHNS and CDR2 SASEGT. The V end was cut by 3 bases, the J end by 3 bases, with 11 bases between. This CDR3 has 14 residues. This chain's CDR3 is CASSDEWPDTEAFF. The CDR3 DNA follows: TGTGCCAGCAGTGATGAGTGGCCTGACACTGAAGCTTTCTTT.

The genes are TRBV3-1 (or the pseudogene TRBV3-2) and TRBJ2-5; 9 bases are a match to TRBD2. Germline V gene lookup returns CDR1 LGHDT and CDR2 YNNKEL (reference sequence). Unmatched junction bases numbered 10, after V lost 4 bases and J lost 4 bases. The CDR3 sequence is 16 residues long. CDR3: CASSRGAGGVGETQYF. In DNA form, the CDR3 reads TGTGCCAGCAGCCGAGGAGCGGGAGGTGTGGGAGAGACCCAGTACTTC.

The CDR3: CASRVGIAHSGANVLTF. CDR3 DNA: TGTGCCAGTAGAGTAGGAATAGCTCACTCTGGGGCCAACGTCCTGACTTTC. The rearrangement joins TRBV19 to TRBJ2-6; the D is unclear. Germline CDR1 is LNHDA and CDR2 is SQIVND (reference sequence). The CDR3 is 17 residues long. Trimming removed 6 bases at V and 0 bases at J, with 15 bases between.

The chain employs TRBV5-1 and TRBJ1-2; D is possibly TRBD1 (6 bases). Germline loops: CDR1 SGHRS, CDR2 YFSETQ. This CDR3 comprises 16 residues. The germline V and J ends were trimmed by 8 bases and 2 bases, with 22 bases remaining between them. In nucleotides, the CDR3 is TGCGCCAGTTCGCCCAGGGCAGGGGAAATCAACTATGGCTACACCTTC. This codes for CASSPRAGEINYGYTF.

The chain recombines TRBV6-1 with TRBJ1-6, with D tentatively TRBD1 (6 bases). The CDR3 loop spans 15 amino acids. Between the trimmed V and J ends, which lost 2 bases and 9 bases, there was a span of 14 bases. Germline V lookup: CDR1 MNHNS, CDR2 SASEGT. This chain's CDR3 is CASSERTGSSSPLHF. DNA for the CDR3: TGTGCCAGCAGTGAACGCACAGGGAGCAGTTCACCCCTCCACTTT.

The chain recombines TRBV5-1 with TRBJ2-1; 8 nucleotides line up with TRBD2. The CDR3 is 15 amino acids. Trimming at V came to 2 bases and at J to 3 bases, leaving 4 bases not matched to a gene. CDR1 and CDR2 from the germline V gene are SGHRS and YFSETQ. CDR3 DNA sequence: TGCGCCAGCAGCTTAACTAGCGGAAGCTACAATGAGCAGTTCTTC. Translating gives CASSLTSGSYNEQFF.

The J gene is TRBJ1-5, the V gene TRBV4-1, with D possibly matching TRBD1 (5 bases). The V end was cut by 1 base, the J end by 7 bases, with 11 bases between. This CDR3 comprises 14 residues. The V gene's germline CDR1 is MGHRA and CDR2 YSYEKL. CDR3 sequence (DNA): TGCGCCAGCAGCCAAGCGACAAGGGGACAGCCCCAGCATTTT. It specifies CASSQATRGQPQHF.

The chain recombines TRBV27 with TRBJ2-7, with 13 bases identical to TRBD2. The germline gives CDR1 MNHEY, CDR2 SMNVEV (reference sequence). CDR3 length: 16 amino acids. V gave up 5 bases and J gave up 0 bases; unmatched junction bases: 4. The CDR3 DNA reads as TGTGCCAGCAGTCCAACTAGCGGGAGGGCCTCCTACGAGCAGTACTTC. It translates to CASSPTSGRASYEQYF.

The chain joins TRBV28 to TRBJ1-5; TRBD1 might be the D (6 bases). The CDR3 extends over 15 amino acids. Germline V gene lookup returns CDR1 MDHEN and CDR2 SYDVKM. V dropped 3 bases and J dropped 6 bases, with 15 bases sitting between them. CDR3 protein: CASSFGRGYPQPQHF. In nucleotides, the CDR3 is TGTGCCAGCAGTTTTGGGAGGGGGTATCCTCAGCCCCAGCATTTT.

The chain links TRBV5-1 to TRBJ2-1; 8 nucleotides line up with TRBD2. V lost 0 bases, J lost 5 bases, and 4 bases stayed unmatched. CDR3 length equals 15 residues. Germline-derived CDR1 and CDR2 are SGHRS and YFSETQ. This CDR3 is CASSLAGREDNEQFF. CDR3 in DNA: TGCGCCAGCAGCTTGGCAGGGCGGGAGGACAATGAGCAGTTCTTC. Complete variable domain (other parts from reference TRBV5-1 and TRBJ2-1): KAGVTQTPRYLIKTRGQQVTLSCSPISGHRSVSWYQQTPGQGLQFLFEYFSETQRNKGNFPGRFSGRQFSNSRSEMNVSTLELGDSALYLCASSLAGREDNEQFFGPGTRLTVL.

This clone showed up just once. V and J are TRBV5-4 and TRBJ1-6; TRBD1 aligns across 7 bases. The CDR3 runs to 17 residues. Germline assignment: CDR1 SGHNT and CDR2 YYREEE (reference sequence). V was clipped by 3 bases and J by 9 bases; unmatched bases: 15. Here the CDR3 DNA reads TGTGCCAGCAGCTCCTCTACCAGGGGGAAATTTTCTTCACCCCTCCACTTT. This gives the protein CASSSSTRGKFSSPLHF.

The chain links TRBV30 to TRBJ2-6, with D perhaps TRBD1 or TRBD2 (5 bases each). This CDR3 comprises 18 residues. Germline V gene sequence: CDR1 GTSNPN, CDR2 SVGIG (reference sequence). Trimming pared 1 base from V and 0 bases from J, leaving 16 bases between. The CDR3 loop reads CAWSGPGTGYSGANVLTF. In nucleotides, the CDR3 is TGTGCCTGGAGTGGGCCCGGGACGGGGTACTCTGGGGCCAACGTCCTGACTTTC. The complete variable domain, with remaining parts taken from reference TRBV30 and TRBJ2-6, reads SQTIHQWPATLVQPVGSPLSLECTVEGTSNPNLYWYRQAAGRGLQLLFYSVGIGQISSEVPQNLSASRPQDRQFILSSKKLLLSDSGFYLCAWSGPGTGYSGANVLTFGAGSRLTVL.

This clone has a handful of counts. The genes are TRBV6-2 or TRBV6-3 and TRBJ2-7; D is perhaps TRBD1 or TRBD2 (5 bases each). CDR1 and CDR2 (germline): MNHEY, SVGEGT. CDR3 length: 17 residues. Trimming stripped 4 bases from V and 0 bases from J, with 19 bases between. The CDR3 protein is CASSSSGLGRRSYEQYF. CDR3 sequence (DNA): TGTGCCAGCAGTTCCTCGGGCCTGGGACGGCGCTCCTACGAGCAGTACTTC.

The CDR3 DNA is TGTGCCAGCAGCTTGGCCGGGGCGGCTTCACAAGAGACCCAGTACTTC. Amino acids: CASSLAGAASQETQYF. V gene TRBV5-6 combines with J gene TRBJ2-5; D possibly uses TRBD1 or TRBD2 (5 bases each). V lost 0 bases and J 2 bases, leaving 14 bases between the germline ends. CDR1 is SGHDT and CDR2 is YYEEEE in the germline V gene. This CDR3 is 16 amino acids long.

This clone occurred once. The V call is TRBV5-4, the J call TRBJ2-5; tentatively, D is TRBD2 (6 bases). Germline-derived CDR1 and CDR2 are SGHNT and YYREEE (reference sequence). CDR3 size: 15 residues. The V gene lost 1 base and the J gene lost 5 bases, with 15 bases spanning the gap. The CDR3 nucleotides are TGTGCCAGCAGCTTGTCTTCAAGACTAGAGGAGACCCAGTACTTC. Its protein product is CASSLSSRLEETQYF.

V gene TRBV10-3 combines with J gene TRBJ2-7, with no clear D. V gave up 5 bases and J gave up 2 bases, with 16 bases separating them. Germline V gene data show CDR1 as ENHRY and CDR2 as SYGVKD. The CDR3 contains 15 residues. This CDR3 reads CAISSRYAGAYEQYF. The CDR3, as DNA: TGTGCCATCAGTTCTAGGTACGCAGGAGCCTACGAGCAGTACTTC.

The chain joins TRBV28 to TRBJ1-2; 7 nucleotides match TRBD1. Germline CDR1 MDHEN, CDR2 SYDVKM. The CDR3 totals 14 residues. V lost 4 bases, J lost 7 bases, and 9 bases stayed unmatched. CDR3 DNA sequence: TGTGCCAGCAGTTACTTAAGACAGGGCGGTGGCTACACCTTC. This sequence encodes CASSYLRQGGGYTF.

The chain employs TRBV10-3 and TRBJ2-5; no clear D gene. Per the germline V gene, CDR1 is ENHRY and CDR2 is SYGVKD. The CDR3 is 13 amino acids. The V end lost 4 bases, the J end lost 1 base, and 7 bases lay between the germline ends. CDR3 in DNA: TGTGCCATCAGTGGACGGGTCCAAGAGACCCAGTACTTC. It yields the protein CAISGRVQETQYF.

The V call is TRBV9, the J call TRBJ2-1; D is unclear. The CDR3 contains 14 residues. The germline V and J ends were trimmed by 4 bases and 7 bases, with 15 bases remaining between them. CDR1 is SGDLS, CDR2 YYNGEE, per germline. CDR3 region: CASSPRPQRNEQFF. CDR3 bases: TGTGCCAGCAGCCCCCGTCCCCAAAGGAATGAGCAGTTCTTC.

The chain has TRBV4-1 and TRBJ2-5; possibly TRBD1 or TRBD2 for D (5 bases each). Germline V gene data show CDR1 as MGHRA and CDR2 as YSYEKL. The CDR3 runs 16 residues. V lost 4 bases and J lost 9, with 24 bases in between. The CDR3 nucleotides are TGCGCCAGCAGCCGCACCGGGACCTCGACCCCTGGGGCCCAGTACTTC. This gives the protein CASSRTGTSTPGAQYF.

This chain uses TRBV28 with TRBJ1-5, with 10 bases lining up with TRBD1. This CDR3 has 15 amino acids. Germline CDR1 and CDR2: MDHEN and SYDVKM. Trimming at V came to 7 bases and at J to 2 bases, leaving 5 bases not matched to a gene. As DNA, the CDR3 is TGTGCCAGCACACCTGGGACAGGGGGCAATCAGCCCCAGCATTTT. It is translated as CASTPGTGGNQPQHF. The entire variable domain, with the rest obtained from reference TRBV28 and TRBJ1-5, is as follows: DVKVTQSSRYLVKRTGEKVFLECVQDMDHENMFWYRQDPGLGLRLIYFSYDVKMKEKGDIPEGYSVSREKKERFSLILESASTNQTSMYLCASTPGTGGNQPQHFGDGTRLSIL.